These T cell receptor beta chains were read from a single sample in a study of blood T cell repertoires in COVID-19. Assay: immunoSEQ multiplex PCR; the TCRdb copy retains only in-frame clones and omits some. The sample has 140,000 to 150,000 clones, 87% seen once. Sequences were obtained from peripheral blood. The receptor set was obtained from a man older than 75 with acute or convalescent COVID-19. CDR3s include the opening cysteine and the closing phenylalanine or tryptophan.

v_call cdr3_aa
TRBV6-1 CASSEALYGTGRNGYTF
TRBV5-1 CASRMTGRRMNTEAFF
TRBV5-1 CASSTSGQGTETQYF
TRBV7-9 CASSLGAVVDRNTEAFF
TRBV3-1/TRBV3-2 CASSPGWDQPQHF
TRBV7-2 CASSPGTSGLNEQFF
TRBV7-2 CASSYPGLAANTGELFF
TRBV11-2 CASSLVPGQGHGYTF
TRBV27 CASSRGGSRNTEAFF
TRBV20-1 CSASPTGIGETQYF
TRBV18 CASSLSAGSSYEQYF
TRBV5-4 CASSLAGGGSEAFF
TRBV19 CASSIDRGADTQYF
TRBV28 CASSLLGTGGSKKLFF
TRBV7-3 CASSPLAGAVGELFF
TRBV5-1 CASSLEGRGFDGYTF
TRBV6-5 CASTRGIPNYGYTF
TRBV5-6 CASSNGGREGNYEQYF
TRBV19 CASSIERNTGELFF
TRBV28 CASSPRTGMRNQPQHF
TRBV2 CASRDTGAGGHSEQFF
TRBV2 CASSLGMGGGWETQYF
TRBV5-6 CASSLGVGGYTF
TRBV9 CASSARQGGTDTQYF
TRBV19 CASSIDTANSGNTIYF
TRBV10-3 CAISEGRYNEQFF
TRBV5-1 CASSLGLSEPPKNIQYF
TRBV19 CASSQQGSTNEKLFF
TRBV14 CASSQERLAGANEQYF
TRBV19 CASSPRGSPAKNIQYF
TRBV7-9 CASSSGQNPNEKLFF